A selection of T cell receptor beta chains follows, all from one sample in a study of CD8+CD57+ T cells in acquired aplastic anemia. TCRdb reanalysed the reads using MiXCR and keeps one entry per CDR3 protein. The sample lists under 200,000 distinct CDR3 sequences; around 52% were seen once. Material: sorted CD4+, CD8+, or CD8+CD57+ T cells (not recorded which) from PBMCs. The receptors were sampled from a human donor with aplastic anemia. Each CDR3 is given with its conserved first and last residue. Fields, in order: D gene, V gene, J gene, clone size, CDR3 protein, CDR3 DNA. A D gene is named only where the DNA matches it firmly. Expanded clones are given a class, and other clones once, few, many or no size at all.

TRBD1,TRBV25-1,TRBJ1-2,few,CASSTGDLNYGYTF,TGTGCCAGCAGTACAGGGGACCTTAACTATGGCTACACCTTC
TRBD1,TRBV6-1,TRBJ1-2,many,CASSDLGQGDGYTF,TGTGCCAGCAGTGATCTCGGACAGGGTGATGGCTACACCTTC
TRBD1,TRBV6-1,TRBJ1-6,NA,CASGQGYFSPLHF,TGTGCCAGCGGACAGGGATACTTTTCACCCCTCCACTTT
NA,TRBV7-2,TRBJ2-7,NA,CASSLVRGTAYEQYF,TGTGCCAGCAGCTTAGTTCGCGGGACAGCCTACGAGCAGTACTTC
NA,TRBV12-3/TRBV12-4,TRBJ1-1,many,CASSPGQKAFF,TGTGCCAGCAGCCCGGGACAAAAAGCTTTCTTT
TRBD2,TRBV29-1,TRBJ2-2,NA,CSVVKSGANTGELFF,TGCAGCGTTGTCAAGAGCGGGGCGAACACCGGGGAGCTGTTTTTT
NA,TRBV25-1,TRBJ1-2,NA,CASSGSYYGYTF,TGTGCCAGCAGCGGGAGTTACTATGGCTACACCTTC
NA,TRBV12-3/TRBV12-4,TRBJ1-6,few,CASSSQGSPLHF,TGTGCCAGCAGTTCACAGGGTTCACCCCTCCACTTT
TRBD1,TRBV10-3,TRBJ1-5,few,CAISDPTGQGALSQPQHF,TGTGCCATCAGTGACCCCACGGGACAGGGGGCGCTTTCTCAGCCCCAGCATTTT
NA,TRBV24-1,TRBJ1-1,many,CATSDCRLEQNTEAFF,TGTGCCACCAGTGACTGTAGGCTTGAACAGAACACTGAAGCTTTCTTT
NA,TRBV2,TRBJ2-5,few,CASSLVGWNQETQYF,TGTGCCAGCAGTCTCGTAGGATGGAACCAAGAGACCCAGTACTTC
NA,TRBV5-6,TRBJ2-7,many,CASGPYGGNEQYF,TGTGCCAGCGGACCTTATGGGGGCAACGAGCAGTACTTC
TRBD1,TRBV19,TRBJ1-5,many,CASRQDRGHQPQHF,TGTGCCAGTAGGCAGGACAGGGGGCATCAGCCCCAGCATTTT
TRBD1,TRBV20-1,TRBJ2-7,NA,CSAQPGQGLFEQYF,TGCAGTGCTCAACCGGGACAGGGACTCTTCGAGCAGTACTTC
NA,TRBV6-1,TRBJ1-6,many,CASSAPGPANSPLHF,TGTGCCAGCAGTGCTCCGGGGCCTGCCAATTCACCCCTCCACTTT
NA,TRBV25-1,TRBJ1-1,few,CASSEGLANTEAFF,TGTGCCAGCAGTGAAGGACTAGCGAACACTGAAGCTTTCTTT
TRBD2,TRBV9,TRBJ2-1,few,CASGLAGPTHEQFF,TGTGCCAGCGGATTAGCGGGACCAACGCATGAGCAGTTCTTC
TRBD1,TRBV6-2/TRBV6-3,TRBJ1-1,once,CASSYPPGTGDRMNTEASF,TGTGCCAGCAGTTACCCCCCCGGGACAGGGGATCGGATGAACACTGAAGCTTCCTTT
TRBD1,TRBV5-4,TRBJ2-7,many,CASSDTGGAVYEQYF,TGTGCCAGCAGCGACACAGGGGGCGCTGTCTACGAGCAGTACTTC
TRBD2,TRBV7-9,TRBJ2-1,few,CASSSNPSGNNEQFF,TGTGCCAGCAGCTCTAACCCTAGCGGGAACAATGAGCAGTTCTTC
NA,TRBV5-1,TRBJ1-6,NA,CASSIRLDSYNSPLHF,TGCGCCAGCAGCATACGACTTGACTCCTATAATTCACCCCTCCACTTT
NA,TRBV10-1,TRBJ2-3,many,CASRATSGTDTQYF,TGCGCCAGCAGGGCGACTAGTGGGACAGATACGCAGTATTTT
TRBD2,TRBV11-1,TRBJ2-5,many,CASSLRGDWETQYF,TGTGCCAGCAGTTTACGGGGGGATTGGGAGACCCAGTACTTC
NA,TRBV18,TRBJ2-7,few,CASSPSDSGYEQYF,TGTGCCAGCTCACCCTCGGATAGCGGCTACGAGCAGTACTTC
NA,TRBV15,TRBJ2-5,NA,CATSRDSGADETQYF,TGTGCCACCAGCAGAGACTCAGGGGCGGACGAGACCCAGTACTTC
NA,TRBV7-9,TRBJ2-7,NA,CAFWSSYEQYF,TGTGCATTTTGGAGCTCCTACGAGCAGTACTTC
TRBD1,TRBV12-3/TRBV12-4,TRBJ1-6,many,CASSLLPPGQQNSPLHF,TGTGCCAGCAGTCTCCTCCCGCCGGGACAGCAAAATTCACCCCTCCACTTT
NA,TRBV29-1,TRBJ2-1,NA,CSVGPGAPYNEQFF,TGCAGCGTTGGACCGGGAGCTCCCTACAATGAGCAGTTCTTC
NA,TRBV7-2,TRBJ2-7,many,CASSLAAGAIREQYF,TGTGCCAGCAGCTTAGCCGCAGGTGCCATCCGCGAGCAGTACTTC
NA,TRBV11-3,TRBJ2-7,NA,CASSLGGVMARHYEQYF,TGTGCCAGCAGCTTAGGGGGGGTAATGGCAAGACACTACGAGCAGTACTTC
TRBD2,TRBV29-1,TRBJ2-3,many,CSWGGSGGPSDTQYF,TGCAGCTGGGGGGGGTCGGGAGGGCCTTCAGATACGCAGTATTTT
TRBD1,TRBV24-1,TRBJ1-2,NA,CATSETGWNGYTF,TGTGCCACCAGTGAGACAGGGTGGAATGGCTACACCTTC
NA,TRBV20-1,TRBJ1-4,NA,CSARGFPPGDGEKLFF,TGCAGTGCTAGAGGGTTCCCTCCAGGGGATGGTGAAAAACTGTTTTTT
TRBD2,TRBV30,TRBJ2-3,NA,CASETSGTASTDTQYF,TGTGCCTCCGAGACTAGCGGGACAGCTAGCACAGATACGCAGTATTTT
NA,TRBV2,TRBJ2-3,few,CASSAGTSSTDTQYF,TGTGCCAGCAGTGCAGGGACATCTAGCACAGATACGCAGTATTTT
NA,TRBV7-2,TRBJ2-7,NA,CASSRSGYYEQYF,TGTGCCAGCAGCCGGTCTGGGTACTACGAGCAGTACTTC
TRBD1,TRBV15,TRBJ2-2,few,CATSGTRGQTNTGELFF,TGTGCCACCAGCGGAACCCGGGGACAGACGAACACCGGGGAGCTGTTTTTT
TRBD1,TRBV7-2,TRBJ1-2,NA,CATTGQPDYGYTF,TGTGCCACCACGGGACAGCCTGACTATGGCTACACCTTC
NA,TRBV4-1,TRBJ2-2,NA,CASSPPPGEGTGELLF,TGCGCCAGCAGCCCACCGCCGGGGGAAGGCACCGGGGAGCTGCTTTTT
NA,TRBV13,TRBJ1-1,many,CASSSGTIGGEAFF,TGTGCCAGCAGCAGCGGGACCATCGGAGGTGAAGCTTTCTTT
NA,TRBV2,TRBJ2-5,once,CASSRGGAIYF,TGTGCCAGCAGTCGGGGCGGGGCCATATACTTC
TRBD1,TRBV4-1,TRBJ2-2,many,CASSQTGGASGELFF,TGCGCCAGCAGCCAAACAGGGGGCGCATCCGGGGAGCTGTTTTTT
NA,TRBV19,TRBJ2-1,many,CASSLYSYNEQFF,TGTGCCAGTAGCCTTTATTCCTACAATGAGCAGTTCTTC
TRBD2,TRBV27,TRBJ2-7,few,CASSLGVSGRALGEQYF,TGTGCCAGCAGTTTAGGGGTCAGCGGGAGGGCCTTGGGCGAGCAGTACTTC
NA,TRBV2,TRBJ2-5,NA,CAGSEDSKETQYF,TGTGCCGGCAGTGAGGACAGTAAAGAGACCCAGTACTTC
TRBD1,TRBV12-3/TRBV12-4,TRBJ1-4,once,CASYSGGEKLFF,TGTGCCAGCTATTCAGGGGGGGAAAAACTGTTTTTT
NA,TRBV5-4,TRBJ2-7,many,CASSLRTELREQYF,TGTGCCAGCAGCTTGAGGACGGAACTACGAGAGCAGTACTTC
NA,TRBV19,TRBJ1-1,NA,CASSHREGNTEAFF,TGTGCCAGTAGTCACAGGGAGGGGAACACTGAAGCTTTCTTT
NA,TRBV29-1,TRBJ1-1,NA,CSVEAQGNTEAFF,TGCAGCGTCGAAGCCCAGGGGAACACTGAAGCTTTCTTT